This TCR beta chain was retrieved from a study of chemoradiotherapy in HPV16-positive cancers. On the study more broadly: Functional T-cell assays on a couple of HPV16-positive patients' cells defined candidate HPV-specific clones and common TCR motifs.

Generated by immunoSEQ multiplex PCR, the TCRdb table keeps only in-frame clones and is missing some. The sample yields 30,000 or so clones, 70% to 90% seen once. Study outcomes and limitations: Non-HPV-specific T cells did not expand in tumors during treatment, whereas candidate HPV-specific clones and E7-related motifs did. HPV-specific T cells were functionally defined from only a couple of HPV16-positive patients.

In regard to this clone: Its specificity is unknown.

V lost 6 bases and J lost 0, with 12 bases in between. Per the germline V gene, CDR1 is SNHLY and CDR2 is FYNNEI. The CDR3 is 16 amino acids. Specimen: blood, collected from a patient who underwent chemoradiotherapy. The rearrangement uses TRBV2 and TRBJ1-6; TRBD1 is a possible D gene (5 bases). The sequence was collected from a human donor with HPV-associated anogenital cancer. The chain's CDR3 is CASSIQAYSYNSPLHF. CDR3 in DNA: TGTGCCAGCAGCATACAGGCCTACTCCTATAATTCACCCCTCCACTTT.